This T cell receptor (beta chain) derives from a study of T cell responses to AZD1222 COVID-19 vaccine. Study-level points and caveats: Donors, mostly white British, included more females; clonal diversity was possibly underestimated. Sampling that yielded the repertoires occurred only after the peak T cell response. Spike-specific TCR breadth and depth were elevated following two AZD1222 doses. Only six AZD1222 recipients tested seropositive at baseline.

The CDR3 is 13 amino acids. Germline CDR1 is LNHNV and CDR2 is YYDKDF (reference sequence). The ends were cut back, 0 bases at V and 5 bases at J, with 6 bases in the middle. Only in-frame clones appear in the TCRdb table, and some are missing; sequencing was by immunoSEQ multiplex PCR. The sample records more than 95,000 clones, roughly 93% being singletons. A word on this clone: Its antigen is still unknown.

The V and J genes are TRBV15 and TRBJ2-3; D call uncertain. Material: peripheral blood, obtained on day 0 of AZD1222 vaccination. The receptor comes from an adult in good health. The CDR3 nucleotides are TGTGCCACCAGCAGAGACCCAAAAGATACGCAGTATTTT. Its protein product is CATSRDPKDTQYF.